A selection of T cell receptor beta chains follows, all from one sample in a study of T cells after yellow fever vaccination. One entry per CDR3 protein, called by TCRdb with MiXCR from the 5' RACE reads. The sample records a few hundred thousand distinct CDR3 sequences, less than 9.5% being singletons. The material sequenced was PBMCs, taken approximately 47 days after the first yellow fever vaccination. All receptors come from a man younger than 30 who received the YFV17D yellow fever vaccine. Each CDR3 is given with its conserved first and last residue. A D gene is named only where the DNA matches it firmly. The listing skips clone size in some rows; elsewhere it reads once, few, many or a size class.

abundance: few; d_gene: -; v_gene: TRBV5-4; j_gene: TRBJ2-1; CDR3nt: TGTGCTACCCACTCCTACAATGAGCAGTTCTTC; CDR3aa: CATHSYNEQFF
abundance: -; d_gene: TRBD1; v_gene: TRBV7-3; j_gene: TRBJ2-5; CDR3nt: TGTGCCAGCAGCAAAAACAGGGGTGGGCAAGAGACCCAGTACTTC; CDR3aa: CASSKNRGGQETQYF
abundance: -; d_gene: -; v_gene: TRBV25-1; j_gene: TRBJ2-1; CDR3nt: TGTGCCAGCAGTGAGCCTGGGTTCGGGGGCAATGAGCAGTTCTTC; CDR3aa: CASSEPGFGGNEQFF
abundance: -; d_gene: -; v_gene: TRBV7-2; j_gene: TRBJ2-2; CDR3nt: TGTGCCAGCAGCTTAGTACTGGCCGCAGGCGAGACCGGGGAGCTGTTTTTT; CDR3aa: CASSLVLAAGETGELFF
abundance: -; d_gene: -; v_gene: TRBV29-1; j_gene: TRBJ2-1; CDR3nt: TGCAGCGTTGATCGGCACTTCAGCTCCTACAATGAGCAGTTCTTC; CDR3aa: CSVDRHFSSYNEQFF
abundance: few; d_gene: TRBD1; v_gene: TRBV6-1; j_gene: TRBJ1-2; CDR3nt: TGTGCCAGCAGCCCCGGACAGGGGGAGGCGTATGGCTACACCTTC; CDR3aa: CASSPGQGEAYGYTF
abundance: -; d_gene: TRBD2; v_gene: TRBV4-3; j_gene: TRBJ2-3; CDR3nt: TGCGCCAGCAGCCAAGAGTACGGGCGGGGGAGGGCAGATACGCAGTATTTT; CDR3aa: CASSQEYGRGRADTQYF
abundance: many; d_gene: -; v_gene: TRBV20-1; j_gene: TRBJ2-7; CDR3nt: TGCAGTGCTAGAAGCGTCCTTAGCTACGAGCAGTACTTC; CDR3aa: CSARSVLSYEQYF
abundance: few; d_gene: TRBD2; v_gene: TRBV7-6; j_gene: TRBJ2-1; CDR3nt: TGTGCCAGCACCCCGCGGGCGGGGACTAGCGGGGGGAACTCCTACAATGAGCAGTTCTTC; CDR3aa: CASTPRAGTSGGNSYNEQFF
abundance: few; d_gene: -; v_gene: TRBV5-6; j_gene: TRBJ2-3; CDR3nt: TGTGCCAGCAGCCCCGATTTAGATACGCAGTATTTT; CDR3aa: CASSPDLDTQYF
abundance: -; d_gene: TRBD1; v_gene: TRBV12-3/TRBV12-4; j_gene: TRBJ2-7; CDR3nt: TGTGCCAGCAGTATGCCGGGACAGGGCTCCTACGAGCAGTACTTC; CDR3aa: CASSMPGQGSYEQYF
abundance: few; d_gene: -; v_gene: TRBV20-1; j_gene: TRBJ1-3; CDR3nt: TGCAGTGCTCGTACACAGTTGTTCTCTGGAAACACCATATATTTT; CDR3aa: CSARTQLFSGNTIYF
abundance: -; d_gene: -; v_gene: TRBV29-1; j_gene: TRBJ2-3; CDR3nt: TGCAGCGTTGCCGGGGGGCGAGATACGCAGTATTTT; CDR3aa: CSVAGGRDTQYF
abundance: few; d_gene: TRBD2; v_gene: TRBV5-1; j_gene: TRBJ2-1; CDR3nt: TGCGCCAGCAAAACCCTAGGCGGGGGGATTAGTGAGCAGTTCTTC; CDR3aa: CASKTLGGGISEQFF
abundance: few; d_gene: -; v_gene: TRBV7-2; j_gene: TRBJ2-1; CDR3nt: TGTGCCAGCAGCTTAGGGATGCACAATGAGCAGTTCTTC; CDR3aa: CASSLGMHNEQFF
abundance: -; d_gene: -; v_gene: TRBV7-2; j_gene: TRBJ2-4; CDR3nt: TGTGCCAGCAGCTTTCCGGGCTCCGCCAAAAACATTCAGTACTTC; CDR3aa: CASSFPGSAKNIQYF
abundance: few; d_gene: TRBD2; v_gene: TRBV4-3; j_gene: TRBJ2-7; CDR3nt: TGCGCCAGCAGCCGCGTCATGCTAGCGGGAGGCGTCACCTACGAGCAGTACTTC; CDR3aa: CASSRVMLAGGVTYEQYF
abundance: -; d_gene: -; v_gene: TRBV7-9; j_gene: TRBJ2-2; CDR3nt: TGTGCCAGCAGCAAACAGGGTTTCGGGGAGCTGTTTTTT; CDR3aa: CASSKQGFGELFF
abundance: few; d_gene: -; v_gene: TRBV4-1; j_gene: TRBJ1-5; CDR3nt: TGCGCCAGCAGGAAAACAGGGCCGGGGCAGCCCCAGCATTTT; CDR3aa: CASRKTGPGQPQHF
abundance: many; d_gene: -; v_gene: TRBV5-1; j_gene: TRBJ2-5; CDR3nt: TGCGCCAGCAGCTTGGTCTCGTCCGGGGAGACCCAGTACTTC; CDR3aa: CASSLVSSGETQYF
abundance: few; d_gene: -; v_gene: TRBV2; j_gene: TRBJ2-1; CDR3nt: TGTGCCAGCAGTGTTTGGGAGAAGCAGTTCTTC; CDR3aa: CASSVWEKQFF
abundance: -; d_gene: -; v_gene: TRBV12-5; j_gene: TRBJ2-2; CDR3nt: TGTGCTAGTGGTCAAACCGGGACGGACACCGGGGAGCTGTTTTTT; CDR3aa: CASGQTGTDTGELFF
abundance: few; d_gene: TRBD2; v_gene: TRBV20-1; j_gene: TRBJ2-1; CDR3nt: TGCAGTGCTAGAGATCGTCTAGCGGGGGGGAAAGAGCAGTTCTTC; CDR3aa: CSARDRLAGGKEQFF